These T cell receptor beta chains were read from a single sample in a study of blood T cell repertoires in COVID-19. This table comes from immunoSEQ multiplex PCR, and its TCRdb copy is limited to in-frame clones, with some not included. Here the sample spans about 59,000 clones, roughly 70% being singletons. The material sequenced was peripheral blood. These receptors were obtained from a woman between 65 and 79 years old with acute or convalescent COVID-19. Each CDR3 is given with its conserved first and last residue. D genes are given only for firm matches. Clone size is not always given. Where it is, it says once, few, many or a class for expanded clones.

v_call	d_call	clone_size	j_call	cdr3_nt	cdr3_aa
TRBV9	TRBD1	NA	TRBJ1-3	TGTGCCAGCAGCACAGGGGTTAGCTCTGGAAACACCATATATTTT	CASSTGVSSGNTIYF
TRBV27	TRBD1	NA	TRBJ1-6	TGTGCCAGCAGTTTGGTTATCGGGACAGGGAATTCACCCCTCCACTTT	CASSLVIGTGNSPLHF
TRBV2	TRBD1	few	TRBJ1-1	TGTGCCAGCCGAGGAGGACAGGACCCTGAAGCTTTCTTT	CASRGGQDPEAFF
TRBV9	NA	NA	TRBJ2-2	TGTGCCAGCAGCGTAGTTCAGGGATCGAACACCGGGGAGCTGTTTTTT	CASSVVQGSNTGELFF
TRBV13	NA	NA	TRBJ2-7	TGTGCCAGCAGCTCCTCCTTACGAGACAGGAGTTCCTACGAGCAGTACTTC	CASSSSLRDRSSYEQYF
TRBV19	NA	few	TRBJ1-2	TGTGCCAGTAGTAACAGCTTTAACTATGGCTACACCTTC	CASSNSFNYGYTF
TRBV12-3/TRBV12-4	NA	NA	TRBJ1-5	TGTGCCAGCAGTCTCTTCAATCAGCCCCAGCATTTT	CASSLFNQPQHF
TRBV30	TRBD1	NA	TRBJ1-3	TGTGCCTGGGCCCGACAGGGGGCGACTGGAAACACCATATATTTT	CAWARQGATGNTIYF
TRBV5-4	NA	NA	TRBJ1-2	TGTGCCAGCAGCTTGGATTCTGGCAGGGGTCGAGGCTACACCTTC	CASSLDSGRGRGYTF
TRBV6-4	TRBD1	NA	TRBJ1-2	TGTGCCAGCAGTGACCAACAGGGGGCTGGTGGCTACACCTTC	CASSDQQGAGGYTF
TRBV7-9	NA	NA	TRBJ1-2	TGTGCCAGCAGCTCAAGTGGCCGTGACGGGTATGGCTACACCTTC	CASSSSGRDGYGYTF
TRBV4-1	NA	NA	TRBJ2-3	TGCGCCAGCAGCCCGATTCACGCGGATACGCAGTATTTT	CASSPIHADTQYF
TRBV7-2	TRBD2	few	TRBJ2-3	TGTGCCAGCAGCCTACTCCAGCGGGGGGGGATGAAGACAGATACGCAGTATTTT	CASSLLQRGGMKTDTQYF
TRBV18	TRBD1	NA	TRBJ1-5	TGTGCCAGCTCACCACCGGGGGAAGGGACAGCCCAGCATTTT	CASSPPGEGTAQHF
TRBV6-1	NA	once	TRBJ1-1	TGTGCCAGCAGTGAAGCGCAGGGGAACACTGAAGCTTTCTTT	CASSEAQGNTEAFF
TRBV7-9	NA	NA	TRBJ1-2	TGTGCCAGCAGCTCAGCGTGGGCGGGAAACTATGGCTACACCTTC	CASSSAWAGNYGYTF
TRBV7-3	NA	NA	TRBJ1-1	TGTGCCAGCAGCCCTTACGCCCCCACGGTCGGTCGGAACACTGAAGCTTTCTTT	CASSPYAPTVGRNTEAFF
TRBV6-1	NA	NA	TRBJ2-5	TGTGCCAGCAGTGAACGGGGGTGGGGGGAGACCCAGTACTTC	CASSERGWGETQYF
TRBV7-9	TRBD1	NA	TRBJ1-4	TGTGCCAGCAGCTGGGGACAGGGGAGTGAAAAACTGTTTTTT	CASSWGQGSEKLFF
TRBV4-1	NA	NA	TRBJ1-2	TGCGCCAGCAGCCAAGCGGGGGGTCAAAGCTACACCTTC	CASSQAGGQSYTF
TRBV24-1	NA	few	TRBJ1-2	TGTGCCACCAGTGACAGTGGGGGGACGCGATTCAGTGCCTACACCTTC	CATSDSGGTRFSAYTF
TRBV12-3/TRBV12-4	TRBD2	NA	TRBJ2-5	TGTGCCAGCAGTTTACAGCGGGGTGAGACCCAGTACTTC	CASSLQRGETQYF
TRBV30	TRBD2	NA	TRBJ2-7	TGTGCCTGGAGTGTACGGGGGGTCTCCTACGAGCAGTACTTC	CAWSVRGVSYEQYF
TRBV2	TRBD1	NA	TRBJ2-7	TGTGCCAGCAGGCGGGACAGGGGGTTTAACGAGCAGTACTTC	CASRRDRGFNEQYF
TRBV15	NA	NA	TRBJ1-2	TGTGCCACCAGCAGAGATTTGGTGGCAGGGTCATTGGGTGGCTACACCTTC	CATSRDLVAGSLGGYTF
TRBV5-1	TRBD1	NA	TRBJ2-2	TGCGCCAGCAGCTTGGGCGGCGGGACAGGGAGGACCGGGGAGCTGTTTTTT	CASSLGGGTGRTGELFF
TRBV19	NA	NA	TRBJ2-2	TGTGCCAGTAGAAAGGGGTTGAACACCGGGGAGCTGTTTTTT	CASRKGLNTGELFF
TRBV2	TRBD1	NA	TRBJ1-2	TGTGCCAGCAGTGAAGGACAGGGGCTCGGCTACACCTTC	CASSEGQGLGYTF